The clone carrying this TCR beta chain was picked up many times. Its matching antigen is unknown. Trimming pared 1 base from V and 4 bases from J, leaving 8 bases between. The germline V gene has CDR1 LNHNV and CDR2 YYDKDF (reference sequence). The CDR3 totals 14 residues. For TCR beta, libraries came from quantitative 5'-RACE with molecular barcodes. MiXCR was run by TCRdb on the 5' RACE reads, yielding one entry per CDR3 protein. Of hundreds of thousands of distinct CDR3 sequences listed, 25% to 30% are singletons. This entry comes from a study of CD8 T cells in ankylosing spondylitis. Study-level findings and limits: Previous work reported some of these motif variants in the synovial fluid and blood of reactive arthritis. Clones linked to the disease showed a CD8+ phenotype. They occurred at relatively low frequencies in peripheral blood. It was reported that disease-linked clones were significantly enriched in matched ankylosing spondylitis synovial fluid. Seemingly characteristic of ankylosing spondylitis blood was a TCR beta motif consisting of fewer than 10 highly homologous variants.

The V and J genes are TRBV15 and TRBJ1-5; D not certain. The specimen was blood, either unsorted or a sorted T cell fraction (not recorded which). The source of this sequence is a male donor with ankylosing spondylitis. The CDR3 is CATSRVRQNQPQHF. For the CDR3, the DNA is TGTGCCACCAGCAGAGTCAGGCAAAATCAGCCCCAGCATTTT.